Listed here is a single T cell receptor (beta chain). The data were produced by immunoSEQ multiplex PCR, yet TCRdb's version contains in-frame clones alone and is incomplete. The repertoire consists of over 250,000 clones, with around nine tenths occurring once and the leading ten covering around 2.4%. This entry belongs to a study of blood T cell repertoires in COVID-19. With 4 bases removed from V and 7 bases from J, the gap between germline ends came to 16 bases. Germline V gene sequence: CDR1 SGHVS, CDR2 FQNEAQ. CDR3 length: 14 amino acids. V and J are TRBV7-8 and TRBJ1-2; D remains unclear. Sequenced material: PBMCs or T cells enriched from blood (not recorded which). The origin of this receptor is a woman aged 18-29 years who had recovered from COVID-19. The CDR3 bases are TGTGCCAGCAGCTCAGGTCTCCTCCAGGCTGGCTACACCTTC. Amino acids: CASSSGLLQAGYTF.